The rows below give T cell receptor beta chains drawn from one sample of a study of cytomegalovirus exposure and HLA in healthy donors. Clones were read by immunoSEQ multiplex PCR, and TCRdb kept only the in-frame ones, dropping some. The table includes roughly 72,000 clones, about 74% detected once. Sequenced input: PBMCs. All receptors derive from a human donor in good health. Each CDR3 is given with its conserved first and last residue. Fields, in order: J gene, clone size, V gene, D gene, CDR3 DNA, CDR3 protein. D genes are given only for firm matches. Size is stated for part of the rows, as once, few or many counts, or as a class when the clone is expanded.

j_gene: TRBJ1-3
abundance: NA
v_gene: TRBV7-9
d_gene: TRBD1
CDR3nt: TGTGCCAGCAGCCAGACTCTTGCAGGGGGGAAAAACACCATATATTTT
CDR3aa: CASSQTLAGGKNTIYF

j_gene: TRBJ1-1
abundance: once
v_gene: TRBV10-3
d_gene: TRBD1
CDR3nt: TGTGCCATCAGTGAGTCGAGGACAGGGGGGACTGAAGCTTTCTTT
CDR3aa: CAISESRTGGTEAFF

j_gene: TRBJ2-1
abundance: NA
v_gene: TRBV2
d_gene: NA
CDR3nt: TGTGCCAGCAGTGATTGGGGGCAGCAGTTCTTC
CDR3aa: CASSDWGQQFF

j_gene: TRBJ1-4
abundance: few
v_gene: TRBV9
d_gene: TRBD1
CDR3nt: TGTGCCAGCAGCGTGACAGGGGGTAATGAAAAACTGTTTTTT
CDR3aa: CASSVTGGNEKLFF

j_gene: TRBJ1-1
abundance: NA
v_gene: TRBV5-4
d_gene: NA
CDR3nt: TGTGCCAGCAGCTTGGCTGGACTCGAAGCGGGCACTGAAGCTTTCTTT
CDR3aa: CASSLAGLEAGTEAFF

j_gene: TRBJ2-1
abundance: NA
v_gene: TRBV6-6
d_gene: NA
CDR3nt: TGTGCCAGCAGTATGACGGGTAGCTCCTACAATGAGCAGTTCTTC
CDR3aa: CASSMTGSSYNEQFF

j_gene: TRBJ2-5
abundance: NA
v_gene: TRBV15
d_gene: NA
CDR3nt: TGTGCCACCGGTCTAGCGAGAGAGACCCAGTACTTC
CDR3aa: CATGLARETQYF

j_gene: TRBJ1-5
abundance: NA
v_gene: TRBV11-3
d_gene: NA
CDR3nt: TGTGCCAGCAGCTTAGTACTTAGCAATCAGCCCCAGCATTTT
CDR3aa: CASSLVLSNQPQHF

j_gene: TRBJ2-7
abundance: NA
v_gene: TRBV9
d_gene: TRBD2
CDR3nt: TGTGCCAGCAGCCCTTTGGGGAGGGACTACGAGCAGTACTTC
CDR3aa: CASSPLGRDYEQYF

j_gene: TRBJ2-5
abundance: few
v_gene: TRBV7-8
d_gene: TRBD2
CDR3nt: TGTGCCAGCAGCTTAGCAGCGGGAGGAGAGACCCAGTACTTC
CDR3aa: CASSLAAGGETQYF

j_gene: TRBJ2-7
abundance: NA
v_gene: TRBV14
d_gene: NA
CDR3nt: TGTGCCAGCAGCCAAATAGGACGGGGTCTTGGCGAGCAGTACTTC
CDR3aa: CASSQIGRGLGEQYF

j_gene: TRBJ2-1
abundance: NA
v_gene: TRBV6-4
d_gene: TRBD2
CDR3nt: TGTGCCAGCAGAGCAACTAGCGGGCCCTTCGGGAATGAGCAGTTCTTC
CDR3aa: CASRATSGPFGNEQFF

j_gene: TRBJ2-5
abundance: NA
v_gene: TRBV6-1
d_gene: TRBD1
CDR3nt: TGTGCCAGCCAGACAGGGCAAAGGGAGACCCAGTACTTC
CDR3aa: CASQTGQRETQYF

j_gene: TRBJ2-1
abundance: NA
v_gene: TRBV5-6
d_gene: NA
CDR3nt: TGTGCCAGCAGCTCCGGGCCCCAGGGTGAGCAGTTCTTC
CDR3aa: CASSSGPQGEQFF

j_gene: TRBJ1-2
abundance: once
v_gene: TRBV6-5
d_gene: TRBD1
CDR3nt: TGTGCCAGCAGTACAGGACAGGGCCTCGGCTATGGCTACACCTTC
CDR3aa: CASSTGQGLGYGYTF

j_gene: TRBJ2-7
abundance: NA
v_gene: TRBV27
d_gene: NA
CDR3nt: TGTGCCAGCAGTCCCGGACGGACAGTCTACGAGCAGTACTTC
CDR3aa: CASSPGRTVYEQYF

j_gene: TRBJ2-7
abundance: NA
v_gene: TRBV9
d_gene: TRBD2
CDR3nt: TGTGCCAGCAGCATCTCCGGGACTAGCGACGAGCAGTACTTC
CDR3aa: CASSISGTSDEQYF

j_gene: TRBJ2-5
abundance: NA
v_gene: TRBV28
d_gene: TRBD2
CDR3nt: TGTGCCAGCAGTCCCTGGACTAGCGGGATCATTGAGACCCAGTACTTC
CDR3aa: CASSPWTSGIIETQYF

j_gene: TRBJ1-4
abundance: NA
v_gene: TRBV23-1
d_gene: NA
CDR3nt: TGCGCCAGCAGTCAATGTACGGTCGAAAAACTGTTTTTT
CDR3aa: CASSQCTVEKLFF

j_gene: TRBJ1-2
abundance: NA
v_gene: TRBV28
d_gene: TRBD1
CDR3nt: TGTGCCAGCAGTTTACCGGGACAGGGAGGTGGAGGGCTGTATGGCTACACCTTC
CDR3aa: CASSLPGQGGGGLYGYTF

j_gene: TRBJ1-2
abundance: once
v_gene: TRBV13
d_gene: TRBD1
CDR3nt: TGTGCCAGCAGCGCGCGGGACAGGGGGTCCAGGGCCTACACCTTC
CDR3aa: CASSARDRGSRAYTF

j_gene: TRBJ1-1
abundance: NA
v_gene: TRBV6-1
d_gene: NA
CDR3nt: TGTGCCAGCAGACGACTGAGAGCCCCGGAAGCTTTCTTT
CDR3aa: CASRRLRAPEAFF

j_gene: TRBJ2-7
abundance: NA
v_gene: TRBV6-1
d_gene: NA
CDR3nt: TGTGCCAGCAGTGAAGCGACTGGAACCTACGAGCAGTACTTC
CDR3aa: CASSEATGTYEQYF

j_gene: TRBJ2-7
abundance: NA
v_gene: TRBV5-6
d_gene: TRBD2
CDR3nt: TGTGCCAGCAGCCCCACTTCGGGCGGGAGGATCGACGAGCAGTACTTC
CDR3aa: CASSPTSGGRIDEQYF

j_gene: TRBJ2-7
abundance: NA
v_gene: TRBV4-2
d_gene: NA
CDR3nt: TGTGCCAGCAGGCCCCCAGGAGGCGAGCAGTACTTC
CDR3aa: CASRPPGGEQYF

j_gene: TRBJ1-5
abundance: NA
v_gene: TRBV27
d_gene: TRBD1
CDR3nt: TGTGCCAGCAGACCGACAGGGTACCCAAATCAGCCCCAGCATTTT
CDR3aa: CASRPTGYPNQPQHF

j_gene: TRBJ2-2
abundance: once
v_gene: TRBV18
d_gene: NA
CDR3nt: TGTGCCAGCTCACCTCCAGGACAGCATTCCTTTGGATTATACACCGGGGAGCTGTTTTTT
CDR3aa: CASSPPGQHSFGLYTGELFF

j_gene: TRBJ2-3
abundance: NA
v_gene: TRBV7-9
d_gene: TRBD2
CDR3nt: TGTGCCAGCAGCTTAGAAAGGACTAGCGGCAGTGGAACTACGCAGTATTTT
CDR3aa: CASSLERTSGSGTTQYF

j_gene: TRBJ1-1
abundance: NA
v_gene: TRBV28
d_gene: NA
CDR3nt: TGTGCCAGCAGTTTGGGGCAGGAGGGGCCTGAAGCTTTCTTT
CDR3aa: CASSLGQEGPEAFF

j_gene: TRBJ1-2
abundance: NA
v_gene: TRBV5-6
d_gene: NA
CDR3nt: TGTGCCAGCAGCTTTTACGGGGATTATGGCTACACCTTC
CDR3aa: CASSFYGDYGYTF

j_gene: TRBJ2-1
abundance: once
v_gene: TRBV5-4
d_gene: TRBD1
CDR3nt: TGTGCCAGCAGCTCCGGGACAGGGGTCGATGAGCAGTTCTTC
CDR3aa: CASSSGTGVDEQFF

j_gene: TRBJ1-5
abundance: NA
v_gene: TRBV6-5
d_gene: NA
CDR3nt: TGTGCCAGCAGTTGGGTTGGGGGAGGGAATCAGCCCCAGCATTTT
CDR3aa: CASSWVGGGNQPQHF

j_gene: TRBJ2-1
abundance: once
v_gene: TRBV27
d_gene: NA
CDR3nt: TGTGCCAGCAGTTATGCAGGCTACAATGAGCAGTTCTTC
CDR3aa: CASSYAGYNEQFF

j_gene: TRBJ1-1
abundance: NA
v_gene: TRBV18
d_gene: NA
CDR3nt: TGTGCCAGCTCACGGGGAGGAGGGGATACTGAAGCTTTCTTT
CDR3aa: CASSRGGGDTEAFF

j_gene: TRBJ2-3
abundance: NA
v_gene: TRBV5-8
d_gene: NA
CDR3nt: TGTGCCAGCAGCTTGGATAGGGGGGATACGCAGTATTTT
CDR3aa: CASSLDRGDTQYF

j_gene: TRBJ2-1
abundance: NA
v_gene: TRBV30
d_gene: TRBD2
CDR3nt: TGTGCCTGGAGTAAGGTGGTAGCGGGAGGTGAGCAGTTCTTC
CDR3aa: CAWSKVVAGGEQFF